Given below is one T cell receptor (beta chain) in context. Antigen: not known. This entry belongs to a study of shared clonotypes between healthy human individuals. General study findings and limits: What rarefaction showed was incomplete sorted-subset sequencing despite large depth. Naive subsets generally exceeded memory subsets in estimated richness. Unshared clonotypes carried lower generation probabilities than those common to all four donors.

DNA at approximately 200 ng, some 31,000 T cell genomes, went into sorted-subset replicate PCRs. The protocol was immunoSEQ multiplex PCR, while the TCRdb copy is restricted to in-frame clones and leaves out a portion. The repertoire includes about 2 million clones, less than 95% of them detected once, and around 1.2% sits in the top ten. V lost 2 bases to trimming and J lost 2 bases, with 4 bases between them. The germline gives CDR1 ENHRY, CDR2 SYGVKD. The CDR3 contains 13 residues. Naivety among CD8 cells was defined by CD45RO negativity and positive CCR7 selection, thereby excluding terminally differentiated effector memory CD45RA+ cells.

The specimen sequenced was naive CD8+ T cells sorted from blood. This TCR came from a young man in good health. This chain joins TRBV10-3 and TRBJ2-1; no clear D. The CDR3 region is CAISEDTYNEQFF. CDR3 in DNA: TGTGCCATCAGTGAGGACACCTACAATGAGCAGTTCTTC.